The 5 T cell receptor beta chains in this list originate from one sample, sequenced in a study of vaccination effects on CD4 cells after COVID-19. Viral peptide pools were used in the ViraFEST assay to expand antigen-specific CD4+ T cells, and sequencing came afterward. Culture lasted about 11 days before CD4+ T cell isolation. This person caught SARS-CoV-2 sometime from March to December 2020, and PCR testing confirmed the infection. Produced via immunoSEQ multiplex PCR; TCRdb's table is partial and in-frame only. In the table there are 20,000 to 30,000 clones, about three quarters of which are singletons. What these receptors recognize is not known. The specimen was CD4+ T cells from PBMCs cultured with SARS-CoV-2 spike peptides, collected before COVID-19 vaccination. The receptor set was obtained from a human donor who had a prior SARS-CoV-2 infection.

The DNA of the CDR3 is TGTGCCAGCTCACGAGGACTAGCGGGAGGGCCTGGAGATACGCAGTATTTT. It codes for CASSRGLAGGPGDTQYF. J is TRBJ2-3 and V is TRBV18, with TRBD2 matching over 15 bases. The germline V gene encodes CDR1 KGHSH and CDR2 LQKENI. The V segment lost 4 bases and the J segment 5 bases; nucleotides outside the gene matches: 7. CDR3 size: 17 residues.

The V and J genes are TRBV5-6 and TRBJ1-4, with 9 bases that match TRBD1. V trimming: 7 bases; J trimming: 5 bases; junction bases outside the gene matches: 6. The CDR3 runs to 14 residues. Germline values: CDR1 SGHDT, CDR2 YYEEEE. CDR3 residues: CASATGTGNEKLFF. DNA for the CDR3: TGTGCCAGCGCTACCGGGACAGGGAATGAAAAACTGTTTTTT.

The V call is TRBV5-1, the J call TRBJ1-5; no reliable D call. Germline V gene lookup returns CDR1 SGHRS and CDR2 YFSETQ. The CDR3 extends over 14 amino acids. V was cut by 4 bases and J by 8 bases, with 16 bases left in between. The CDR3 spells CASSPTDNNEPQHF. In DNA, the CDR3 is TGCGCCAGCAGCCCGACCGACAATAATGAGCCCCAGCATTTT.

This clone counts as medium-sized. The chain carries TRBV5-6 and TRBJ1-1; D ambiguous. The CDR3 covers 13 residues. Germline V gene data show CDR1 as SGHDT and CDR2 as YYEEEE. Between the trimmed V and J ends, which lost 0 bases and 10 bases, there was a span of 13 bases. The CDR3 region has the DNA TGTGCCAGCAGCTTGGGAGCTGGTACCGGAGCTTTCTTT. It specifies CASSLGAGTGAFF.

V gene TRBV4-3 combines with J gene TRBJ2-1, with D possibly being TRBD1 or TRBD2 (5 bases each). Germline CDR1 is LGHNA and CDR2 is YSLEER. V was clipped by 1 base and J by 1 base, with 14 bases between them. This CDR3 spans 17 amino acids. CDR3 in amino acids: CASSQAFGTLSYNEQFF. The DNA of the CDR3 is TGCGCCAGCAGCCAAGCTTTCGGGACCCTGTCCTACAATGAGCAGTTCTTC.